Listed below are T cell receptor beta chains from one sample, sequenced in a study of T cell responses to AZD1222 COVID-19 vaccine. Sequencing was performed with immunoSEQ multiplex PCR; in TCRdb, only in-frame clones are kept and a portion is missing. Of fewer than 100,000 clones listed, around nine tenths are singletons. The specimen was peripheral blood, collected 28 days after the second AZD1222 dose. These receptors originate from an adult who received the AZD1222 COVID-19 vaccine. Each CDR3 is given with its conserved first and last residue. D genes are given only for firm matches.

CASSEAGTHGYTF TRBJ1-2 TRBV6-1 .
CASTPLGYGYTF TRBJ1-2 TRBV2 .
CASSLDPVSGANVLTF TRBJ2-6 TRBV5-1 .
CASSTGTVYGYTF TRBJ1-2 TRBV5-1 .
CASAEGGTDTQYF TRBJ2-3 TRBV10-1 .
CAWSPGHAGNTIYF TRBJ1-3 TRBV30 .
CASSNTGGNQPQHF TRBJ1-5 TRBV19 TRBD1
CATSPRTGGIGEQYF TRBJ2-7 TRBV15 TRBD1
CAIRERGGTGAVGNEQFF TRBJ2-1 TRBV10-3 TRBD1
CASSQVGGLDTQYF TRBJ2-3 TRBV4-1 .
CASSLDGDPSTDTQYF TRBJ2-3 TRBV5-1 .
CSASLAENEQFF TRBJ2-1 TRBV29-1 TRBD2
CASSQAYIDSSYEQYF TRBJ2-7 TRBV3-1/TRBV3-2 .
CSVGGTRNNEQFF TRBJ2-1 TRBV29-1 .
CASSVLPGQANYGYTF TRBJ1-2 TRBV9 TRBD1
CASSPLGQGWQPQHF TRBJ1-5 TRBV7-8 TRBD1
CASSFGQKNEQYF TRBJ2-7 TRBV7-9 .
CASRWMGRGYTF TRBJ1-2 TRBV25-1 .
CASSYVGTRATEAFF TRBJ1-1 TRBV6-5 .
CASSGPGLFRGAEGYNYGYTF TRBJ1-2 TRBV9 .
CASSYMIQGGYTF TRBJ1-2 TRBV6-5 .
CAISLQGDGYTF TRBJ1-2 TRBV10-3 .